A single sample is the source of the 3 T cell receptor beta chains below, sequenced in a study of T-cell memory formation after mild COVID-19. One entry per CDR3 protein results from TCRdb running MiXCR on the 5' RACE reads. Of 210,000 or so distinct CDR3 sequences in the sample, around 27% are singletons; the top ten hold approximately 10%. The sequenced material came from PBMCs or a T cell subset sorted from them (not recorded which). These receptors were obtained from an adult woman who had mild COVID-19 (a few samples of this study predate the infection). Cell type and time point are not known.

This clonotype was detected only once. This CDR3 is CASSPGDKAEAFF. DNA of the CDR3: TGCGCCAGCAGCCCGGGGGACAAGGCTGAAGCTTTCTTT. The rearrangement uses TRBV5-1 and TRBJ1-1; possible D gene TRBD1, 6 bases. V gave up 4 bases and J gave up 6 bases, with 13 bases separating them. The germline CDR1 and CDR2 sequences are SGHRS and YFSETQ. CDR3 length: 13 residues.

This clonotype showed up just a few times. V is TRBV6-1 and J is TRBJ2-3; 9 nucleotides agree with TRBD2. The germline gives CDR1 MNHNS, CDR2 SASEGT. V lost 6 bases to trimming and J lost 3 bases; unmatched junction nucleotides: 16. CDR3 length equals 18 residues. CDR3 protein: CASSAYGRGGPSTDTQYF. The CDR3 DNA is TGTGCCAGCAGCGCCTATGGGCGGGGGGGCCCTAGTACAGATACGCAGTATTTT.

This clonotype has more than one count but fewer than ten. V and J are TRBV12-3 or TRBV12-4 and TRBJ2-7; D is ambiguous. This CDR3 spans 12 amino acids. Trimming removed 3 bases at V and 6 bases at J, with 9 bases between. DNA for the CDR3: TGTGCCAGCAGTTTTACCGTGCTCGAGCAGTACTTC. The encoded protein is CASSFTVLEQYF.